Listed here are 27 T cell receptor beta chains from one sample, sequenced in a study of CD8+CD57+ T cells in acquired aplastic anemia. Genomic DNA templated the TCR beta VDJ and CDR3 profiling. TCRdb reanalysed the reads using MiXCR and keeps one entry per CDR3 protein. Here the sample spans 150,000 or so distinct CDR3 sequences, more than 45% being singletons. Those patients picked for sequencing had displayed CD8+CD57+ cell expansion on flow cytometry. Specimen: sorted CD4+, CD8+, or CD8+CD57+ T cells (not recorded which) from PBMCs. These receptor sequences come from a human donor with aplastic anemia.

CDR3 nucleotide sequence: TGCAGCGTCCAGAGGGCAGGCCTATTAGGCTACACCTTC. It translates to CSVQRAGLLGYTF. The V call is TRBV29-1, the J call TRBJ1-2; no definite D call. V lost 6 bases and J 8 bases, leaving 19 bases between the germline ends. The CDR3 has 13 amino acids. Germline V gene sequence: CDR1 SQVTM, CDR2 ANQGSEA.

CDR3 coding DNA: TGCAGCGTTGAAGATCCCAGGGGGGCTCGAGAGACAGATACGCAGTATTTT. Its protein is CSVEDPRGARETDTQYF. The chain employs TRBV29-1 and TRBJ2-3; weak D call: TRBD1 (7 bases). Germline V lookup: CDR1 SQVTM, CDR2 ANQGSEA. The V and J ends lost 0 bases and 3 bases respectively, with 19 bases between them. The CDR3 is 17 residues long.

This clonotype appeared many times. The chain is built from TRBV29-1 and TRBJ1-4; the D gene is possibly TRBD1 (5 bases). The ends were cut back, 4 bases at V and 5 bases at J, with 8 bases in the middle. CDR1 and CDR2 from the germline V gene are SQVTM and ANQGSEA. There are 12 residues in the CDR3. The CDR3 is CSVGGVNEKLFF. The CDR3, as DNA: TGCAGCGTTGGGGGGGTAAATGAAAAACTGTTTTTT.

The chain employs TRBV7-9 and TRBJ1-2; D is unclear. The CDR3 has 14 amino acids. Deletions cut 5 bases from V and 12 bases from J, with 22 bases between. CDR1 is SEHNR and CDR2 is FQNEAQ in the germline V gene (reference sequence). For the CDR3, the DNA is TGTGCCAGCAGCCGCATGCTGACGGACTCTGGAAACACCTTC. Protein sequence: CASSRMLTDSGNTF.

The gene calls are TRBV11-1 and TRBJ1-4, with D possibly TRBD1 on 6 matching bases. Deletions cut 5 bases from V and 0 bases from J, with 13 bases between. Germline loops: CDR1 SGHAT, CDR2 FQDESV (reference sequence). The CDR3 has 16 residues. DNA of the CDR3: TGTGCCAGCAGCCCTAGCAACAGGGCAACTAATGAAAAACTGTTTTTT. Translating it yields CASSPSNRATNEKLFF.

This clonotype came up many times. This rearrangement joins TRBV7-9 to TRBJ1-1; 8 bases fit TRBD1. The length of the CDR3 is 14 residues. V lost 1 base and J lost 7; bases outside the gene matches: 5. Germline V gene sequence: CDR1 SEHNR, CDR2 FQNEAQ (reference sequence). CDR3 loop: CASSLEGTGVEAFF. The DNA for the CDR3 is TGTGCCAGCAGCTTAGAAGGGACAGGAGTTGAAGCTTTCTTT.

As for this clonotype: Given a much more abundant clone one base away, this may be a read error. The rearrangement joins TRBV14 to TRBJ1-1; D call uncertain. V dropped 6 bases and J dropped 0 bases, with 17 bases sitting between them. Germline V CDR1 and CDR2: SGHDN, FVKESK. The CDR3 runs to 16 residues. Here the CDR3 DNA reads TGTGCCAGCAGTTACTTCTCGGGAGCCATGAACACTGAAGCTTTCTTT. Residues: CASSYFSGAMNTEAFF.

This clonotype was detected many times. The J gene is TRBJ1-1, the V gene TRBV6-5, with TRBD1 identical over 7 bases. The length of the CDR3 is 14 residues. V lost 4 bases to trimming and J lost 3 bases; unmatched junction nucleotides: 5. Germline CDR1 reads MNHEY; CDR2 reads SVGAGI. CDR3 in DNA: TGTGCCAGCAGTTTCGCTGGGACAGACACTGAAGCTTTCTTT. Protein sequence: CASSFAGTDTEAFF.

This clonotype was found a few times. The chain joins TRBV10-3 to TRBJ2-5, with D possibly being TRBD2 (5 bases). The CDR3 is made up of 13 amino acids. Trimming stripped 10 bases from V and 3 bases from J, with 15 bases between. Germline V gives CDR1 ENHRY, CDR2 SYGVKD. The CDR3 spells CATAGRIEETQYF. CDR3 sequence (DNA): TGTGCCACCGCTGGGAGAATTGAAGAGACCCAGTACTTC.

This clonotype was counted ten times or more. V gene TRBV29-1 combines with J gene TRBJ1-2; no clear D gene. Germline-derived CDR1 and CDR2 are SQVTM and ANQGSEA. V lost 5 bases, J lost 3 bases, and 22 bases lay in between. The CDR3 is made up of 16 amino acids. CDR3 sequence (DNA): TGCAGCGTTTTCGATGGTGGGGTGCAAGGAGACTATGGCTACACCTTC. Its protein product is CSVFDGGVQGDYGYTF.

This clonotype was seen more than once but under ten times. The V call is TRBV28, the J call TRBJ2-2; TRBD2 is a possible D gene (5 bases). Germline V gene sequence: CDR1 MDHEN, CDR2 SYDVKM. The CDR3 is 14 amino acids. With 2 bases removed from V and 6 bases from J, the gap between germline ends came to 10 bases. The CDR3 DNA reads TGTGCCAGCAGTTTACGGGCAGCGGCCGGGGAGCTGTTTTTT. Translating it yields CASSLRAAAGELFF.

This clonotype has a handful of counts. The V call is TRBV27, the J call TRBJ2-3; D may be TRBD1 (6 bases). The CDR3 has 16 amino acids. Trimming cost V 3 bases and J 7 bases, with 20 bases left between them. Germline CDR1 reads MNHEY; CDR2 reads SMNVEV (reference sequence). This CDR3 is CASSFSGTDRGYTQYF. CDR3 DNA: TGTGCCAGCAGTTTTTCCGGGACGGACAGAGGATATACGCAGTATTTT.

The V gene is TRBV10-1, the J gene TRBJ1-2, with D possibly being TRBD1 (6 bases). Trimming took off 2 bases at V and 4 bases at J, with 8 bases between the two ends. The V gene's germline CDR1 is WNHNN and CDR2 SYGVQD (reference sequence). The CDR3 is 13 residues long. CDR3 in DNA: TGCGCCAGCAGTGAGGACAGGATCTATGGCTACACCTTC. Protein: CASSEDRIYGYTF.

This clonotype was seen just once. The genes are TRBV19 and TRBJ1-6; D not certain. Per the germline V gene, CDR1 is LNHDA and CDR2 is SQIVND (reference sequence). The CDR3 is 14 residues long. V lost 3 bases and J 6 bases, leaving 9 bases between the germline ends. CDR3 coding DNA: TGTGCCAGTAGTATGGGCAGACCTAATTCACCCCTCCACTTT. The encoded protein is CASSMGRPNSPLHF.

This clonotype was counted many times. CDR3 bases: TGTGCCAGCAGTTACAGGGGGTATGATCAGCCCCAGCATTTT. This codes for CASSYRGYDQPQHF. The genes are TRBV6-6 and TRBJ1-5; weak D call: TRBD1 (6 bases). V lost 2 bases to trimming and J lost 5 bases, with 10 bases between them. Germline values: CDR1 MNHNY, CDR2 SVGAGI (reference sequence). This CDR3 spans 14 amino acids.

This clonotype was recorded a few times. The chain combines TRBV20-1 with TRBJ2-3; D perhaps matches TRBD2 (6 bases). CDR3 length: 14 residues. The V and J ends lost 6 bases and 5 bases respectively, with 18 bases between them. CDR1 is DFQATT, CDR2 SNEGSKA, per germline (reference sequence). This chain's CDR3 is CSAPADGGVDTQYF. The CDR3 nucleotides read TGCAGTGCCCCAGCTGACGGGGGAGTAGATACGCAGTATTTT.

The table lists this clonotype with many counts. The chain couples TRBV20-1 to TRBJ1-2; no clear D gene. The CDR3 consists of 13 residues. Germline V gene data show CDR1 as DFQATT and CDR2 as SNEGSKA (reference sequence). The V and J ends lost 0 bases and 6 bases respectively, with 11 bases between them. The CDR3 reads CSARDQKKDGYTF. In nucleotides, the CDR3 is TGCAGTGCTAGAGATCAGAAGAAGGATGGCTACACCTTC.

This clonotype was detected a few times. The chain employs TRBV4-2 and TRBJ2-3; 14 positions match TRBD2. This CDR3 spans 18 amino acids. Germline CDR1 LGHNA, CDR2 YNFKEQ. The ends lost 4 bases at V and 1 base at J; junction bases unmatched: 7. Here the CDR3 reads CASSPGLAGGGGTDTQYF. As DNA, the CDR3 is TGTGCCAGCAGCCCAGGACTAGCGGGAGGAGGGGGCACAGATACGCAGTATTTT.

V gene TRBV12-3 or TRBV12-4 combines with J gene TRBJ1-6; D remains ambiguous. V lost 6 bases to trimming and J lost 6 bases, with 3 bases between them. CDR3 length: 11 residues. The CDR3 loop is CASRCNSPLHF. For the CDR3, the DNA is TGTGCCAGCAGATGTAATTCACCCCTCCACTTT.

The chain carries TRBV20-1 and TRBJ2-1, with TRBD2 identical over 8 bases. The CDR3 contains 15 residues. J lost 5 bases, V lost 3 bases, and 9 bases had no gene match. CDR1 is DFQATT and CDR2 is SNEGSKA in the germline V gene (reference sequence). The CDR3 protein is CSARGRGRTNNEQFF. CDR3 sequence (DNA): TGCAGTGCTAGGGGGCGCGGGAGGACCAACAATGAGCAGTTCTTC.

This clonotype was recorded many times. V and J are TRBV11-1 and TRBJ2-3; TRBD2 agrees at 8 bases. Germline assignment: CDR1 SGHAT and CDR2 FQDESV (reference sequence). The V and J ends lost 1 base and 2 bases, in that order; junction bases with no gene match: 8. There are 17 residues in the CDR3. Here the CDR3 reads CASSLGGSGRNTDTQYF. The CDR3 DNA follows: TGTGCCAGCAGCTTAGGGGGGAGCGGGAGAAACACAGATACGCAGTATTTT.

The chain links TRBV20-1 to TRBJ1-1, with D possibly TRBD1 on 6 matching bases. Germline V gene lookup returns CDR1 DFQATT and CDR2 SNEGSKA (reference sequence). CDR3 length: 15 residues. Trimming stripped 0 bases from V and 1 base from J, with 12 bases between. CDR3 loop: CSARDPLQGNTEAFF. Here the CDR3 DNA reads TGCAGTGCTAGAGATCCCTTACAGGGGAACACTGAAGCTTTCTTT.

J is TRBJ2-1 and V is TRBV2; D is unclear. The CDR3 covers 11 residues. Germline-derived CDR1 and CDR2 are SNHLY and FYNNEI. V was pared by 11 bases and J by 4 bases, with 9 bases between. CDR3 coding DNA: TGTGCCTATGGGGATTACAATGAGCAGTTCTTC. Translation gives CAYGDYNEQFF.

This clonotype was detected only a few times. The chain combines TRBV11-2 with TRBJ2-7, with a possible D match to TRBD2 (5 bases). Germline V gene data show CDR1 as SGHAT and CDR2 as FQNNGV. V lost 5 bases to trimming and J lost 1 base, with 12 bases between them. The CDR3 runs 14 residues. The CDR3 DNA is TGTGCCAGCAGCAGAGAGCGGATATCCTACGAGCAGTACTTC. Translating gives CASSRERISYEQYF. The full variable domain, its missing parts supplied by reference TRBV11-2 and TRBJ2-7, is EAGVAQSPRYKIIEKRQSVAFWCNPISGHATLYWYQQILGQGPKLLIQFQNNGVVDDSQLPKDRFSAERLKGVDSTLKIQPAKLEDSAVYLCASSRERISYEQYFGPGTRLTVT.

V and J are TRBV11-2 and TRBJ1-2, with a possible D match to TRBD1 (6 bases). The CDR3 loop spans 13 amino acids. Germline V gene lookup returns CDR1 SGHAT and CDR2 FQNNGV. V shed 7 bases and J shed 4 bases, with 13 bases lying between them. Written as DNA, the CDR3 is TGTGCCAGCACCGTGACAGGAGCCTATGGCTACACCTTC. Translated, it gives CASTVTGAYGYTF.

Ten or more counts support this clonotype. This chain uses TRBV7-8 with TRBJ1-1; tentative D call: TRBD1 (5 bases). V lost 1 base, J lost 0 bases, and 18 bases lay in between. The CDR3 runs 18 residues. The V gene's germline CDR1 is SGHVS and CDR2 FQNEAQ. CDR3 protein: CASSLERDPHRLNTEAFF. DNA of the CDR3: TGTGCCAGCAGCTTAGAGAGGGACCCACATCGCCTGAACACTGAAGCTTTCTTT.

For this clonotype: A much more abundant neighbour one base away suggests this may be a read error. This sequence joins TRBV5-6 and TRBJ2-1; D is ambiguous. This CDR3 region has 14 residues. V lost 1 base and J 6 bases, leaving 11 bases between the germline ends. In germline, CDR1 is SGHDT, CDR2 YYEEEE. The DNA of the CDR3 is TGTGCCAGCAGCTTGCCCGGGTCTGCCAATGAGCAGTTCTTC. Residues: CASSLPGSANEQFF.